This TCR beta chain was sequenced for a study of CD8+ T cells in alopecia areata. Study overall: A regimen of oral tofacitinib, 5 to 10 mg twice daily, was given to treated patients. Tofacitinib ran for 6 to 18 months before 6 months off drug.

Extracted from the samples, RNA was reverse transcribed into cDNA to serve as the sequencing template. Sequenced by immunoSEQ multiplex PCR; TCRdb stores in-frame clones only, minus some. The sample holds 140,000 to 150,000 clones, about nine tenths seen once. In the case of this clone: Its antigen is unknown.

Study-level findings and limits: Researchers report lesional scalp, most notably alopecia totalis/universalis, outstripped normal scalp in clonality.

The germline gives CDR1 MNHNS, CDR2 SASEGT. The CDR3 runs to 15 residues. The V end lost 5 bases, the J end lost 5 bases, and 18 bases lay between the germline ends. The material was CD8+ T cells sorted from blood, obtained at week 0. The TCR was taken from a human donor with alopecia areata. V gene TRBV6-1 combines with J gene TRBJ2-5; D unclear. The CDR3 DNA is TGTGCCAGCAGTCCCTCTCCGGGCTCTGGGGAGACCCAGTACTTC. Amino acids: CASSPSPGSGETQYF.